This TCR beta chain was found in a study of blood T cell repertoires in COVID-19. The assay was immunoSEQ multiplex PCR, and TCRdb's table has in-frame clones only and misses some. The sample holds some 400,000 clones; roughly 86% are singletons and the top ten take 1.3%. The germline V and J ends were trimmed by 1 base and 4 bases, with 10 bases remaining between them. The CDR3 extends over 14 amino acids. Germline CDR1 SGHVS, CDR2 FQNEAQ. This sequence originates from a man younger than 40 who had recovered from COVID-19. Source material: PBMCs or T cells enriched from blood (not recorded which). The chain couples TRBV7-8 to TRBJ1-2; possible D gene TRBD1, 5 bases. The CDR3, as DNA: TGTGCCAGCAGCTTAGGGGGCTGGGCCTATGGCTACACCTTC. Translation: CASSLGGWAYGYTF.